These 24 T cell receptor gamma chains share one sample of origin, sequenced in a study of Vδ1+ human thymocytes. Study outcomes and limitations: In the thymus, TRG and TRD repertoires looked highly polyclonal with Gaussian CDR3 lengths.

RNA was extracted from the cells and then reverse transcribed. CDR3 amplicons came from multiplex PCR with pooled V-gene forward and constant-region reverse primers. TCRdb reran clone calling via CATT on the multiplex PCR reads. This table holds approximately 40,000 gamma-chain clones, over 20% found once. For these receptors, no antigen is known. The sequenced material came from Vdelta1+ gamma-delta thymocytes from the thymus. Sample subset: FACS-sorted CD3+ TCRalphabeta- TCRVdelta1+ TCRVdelta2- thymocytes. The source is a girl under two years old who had congenital heart surgery.

This clone was seen only a few times. At the DNA level, this CDR3 is encoded by other sequences in the same sample as well. The chain joins TRGV2 to TRGJ1 or TRGJ2. The CDR3 is 12 residues long. The ends lost 0 bases at V and 12 bases at J; junction bases unmatched: 8. Per germline, CDR1 EGSNGY and CDR2 YDSYNSKV. Here the CDR3 DNA reads TGTGCCACCTGGGACGGGCCGGGAGGGAAACTCTTT. Translation: CATWDGPGGKLF.

With regard to this clone: The junction does not match germline at one end; this may be a read error. J is TRGJ1 or TRGJ2 and V is TRGV2. Germline V gene data show CDR1 as EGSNGY and CDR2 as YDSYNSKV. This CDR3 comprises 16 residues. The CDR3 DNA reads TGTGCCACCAGGGATAGGCCTGAGGTGAATTATTATAAGAAACTCTTT. It specifies CATRDRPEVNYYKKLF.

As to this clone: Possible read error: a much larger clone is one base away. At the DNA level, this CDR3 is encoded by other sequences in the same sample as well. The V call is TRGV4, the J call TRGJP2. J gave up 5 bases and V 0 bases, and 3 bases lay outside the gene matches. This CDR3 is built from 14 residues. Looked up from germline, CDR1 is EGSTGY and CDR2 is YDSYTSSV. CDR3 amino acids: CATWDGPSDWIKTF. CDR3 DNA sequence: TGTGCCACCTGGGATGGGCCGAGTGATTGGATCAAGACGTTT.

The chain links TRGV8 to TRGJP2. CDR1 and CDR2 (germline): VENAVY, YDSYNSRV. The CDR3 totals 16 residues. V shed 1 base, J shed 2 bases, and the junction held 7 bases outside the gene matches. For the CDR3, the DNA is TGTGCCACCTGGGATAGCTTGCGGAGTAGTGATTGGATCAAGACGTTT. It yields the protein CATWDSLRSSDWIKTF.

This chain uses TRGV3 with TRGJ1 or TRGJ2. The V gene end was trimmed by 0 bases and the J gene end by 9 bases; junction bases not matched to a gene: 5. Germline CDR1 reads VTNTFY; CDR2 reads YDVSTARD (reference sequence). The CDR3 contains 12 residues. CDR3 sequence reads: CATWDRPIKKLF. CDR3 nucleotide sequence: TGTGCCACCTGGGACAGGCCCATTAAGAAACTCTTT.

This clone appeared a few times. The chain uses TRGV8 and TRGJP2. Germline V gene lookup returns CDR1 VENAVY and CDR2 YDSYNSRV. With 5 bases clipped from V and 0 bases from J, the junction kept 6 bases outside the gene matches. The length of the CDR3 is 15 residues. This CDR3 is CATWGVYSSDWIKTF. DNA for the CDR3: TGTGCCACCTGGGGTGTATATAGTAGTGATTGGATCAAGACGTTT.

In the case of this clone: A much bigger clone sits one base away, suggesting this may be a read error. This sequence joins TRGV9 and TRGJ1 or TRGJ2. Germline V gene data show CDR1 as GITISATS and CDR2 as ISYDGTV (reference sequence). J gave up 6 bases and V 0 bases, and 5 bases lay outside the gene matches. This CDR3 has 13 residues. In DNA form, the CDR3 reads TGTGCCTTGTGGGAGGTGCAATTTTATAAGAAACTCTTT. It yields the protein CALWEVQFYKKLF.

Only a few counts were recorded for this clone. The chain recombines TRGV9 with TRGJ1 or TRGJ2. The CDR3 runs to 15 residues. J was trimmed by 4 bases and V by 0 bases; bases with no gene match: 9. The germline V gene encodes CDR1 GITISATS and CDR2 ISYDGTV (reference sequence). The CDR3 here is CALWEVLDPYYKKLF. CDR3 coding DNA: TGTGCCTTGTGGGAGGTGTTGGACCCCTATTATAAGAAACTCTTT.

This clone was picked up a small number of times. This rearrangement joins TRGV4 to TRGJ1 or TRGJ2. The CDR3 runs 13 residues. The V gene's germline CDR1 is EGSTGY and CDR2 YDSYTSSV. V gave up 5 bases and J gave up 3 bases; unmatched junction bases: 7. In DNA form, the CDR3 reads TGTGCCACCTGGGTCCCCCTTTATTATAAGAAACTCTTT. Protein product: CATWVPLYYKKLF.

This clone was counted between two and nine times. This chain uses TRGV2 with TRGJ1 or TRGJ2. CDR3 length: 13 residues. Germline assignment: CDR1 EGSNGY and CDR2 YDSYNSKV. The V and J ends lost 0 bases and 8 bases, in that order; junction bases with no gene match: 7. CDR3 residues: CATWDGPSDKKLF. The CDR3 DNA reads TGTGCCACCTGGGACGGGCCCTCGGATAAGAAACTCTTT.

The chain has TRGV8 and TRGJ1 or TRGJ2. The length of the CDR3 is 15 residues. Trimming removed 1 base from V and 3 bases from J; junction bases left unmatched: 9. Germline loops: CDR1 VENAVY, CDR2 YDSYNSRV. CDR3 bases: TGTGCCACCTGGGATAGCTTACGACGTTATTATAAGAAACTCTTT. Translated: CATWDSLRRYYKKLF.

This clone was recorded only once. The chain links TRGV2 to TRGJ1 or TRGJ2. The V gene's germline CDR1 is EGSNGY and CDR2 YDSYNSKV. This CDR3 is 13 amino acids long. J gave up 11 bases and V 1 base, and 11 bases lay outside the gene matches. The CDR3 bases are TGTGCCACCTGGGACGGTTTAAATTGGGAGAAACTCTTT. Amino acids: CATWDGLNWEKLF.

The V gene is TRGV8, the J gene TRGJ1 or TRGJ2. The J segment lost 6 bases and the V segment lost 5 bases, leaving 7 bases of the junction unmatched. This CDR3 has 12 amino acids. CDR1 VENAVY and CDR2 YDSYNSRV come from the germline V gene. CDR3 in amino acids: CATWGPSYKKLF. The CDR3 region has the DNA TGTGCCACCTGGGGCCCTAGTTATAAGAAACTCTTT.

The chain uses TRGV3 and TRGJP1. V was clipped by 3 bases and J by 0 bases; unmatched bases: 10. This CDR3 has 17 residues. Germline CDR1 and CDR2: VTNTFY and YDVSTARD (reference sequence). The CDR3 reads CATWDGPIYTTGWFKIF. CDR3 bases: TGTGCCACCTGGGACGGTCCTATATATACCACTGGTTGGTTCAAGATATTT.

About this clone itself: A far larger clone is one base from this, pointing to a likely read error. The chain joins TRGV8 to TRGJP2. Germline CDR1 is VENAVY and CDR2 is YDSYNSRV. With 2 bases clipped from V and 4 bases from J, the junction kept 1 base outside the gene matches. CDR3 length: 13 residues. The CDR3 DNA reads TGTGCCACCTGGGATATTAGTGATTGGATCAAGACGTTT. Its protein product is CATWDISDWIKTF.

This clone has a handful of counts. A read error may account for a junction end that differs from germline. The genes are TRGV2 and TRGJ1 or TRGJ2. The germline V gene has CDR1 EGSNGY and CDR2 YDSYNSKV. The CDR3 is 10 amino acids. CDR3 in amino acids: CATWDGPIVF. In DNA form, the CDR3 reads TGTGCCACCTGGGACGGGCCAATAGTCTTT.

In this sample, this clone is medium-sized (0.01 to 0.1%). Distinct nucleotide sequences in the sample also encode this CDR3. The chain is built from TRGV4 and TRGJ1 or TRGJ2. J gave up 9 bases and V 3 bases, and 2 bases lay outside the gene matches. Germline CDR1 reads EGSTGY; CDR2 reads YDSYTSSV. This CDR3 spans 10 amino acids. The CDR3 loop is CATWDSKKLF. The CDR3 DNA is TGTGCCACCTGGGATAGTAAGAAACTCTTT.

As regards this clone: A read error is possible here, since a much larger clone lies one base away. This sequence joins TRGV8 and TRGJ1 or TRGJ2. Trimming at V came to 4 bases and at J to 7 bases, leaving 4 bases not matched to a gene. Per germline, CDR1 VENAVY and CDR2 YDSYNSRV. This CDR3 contains 11 residues. CDR3 protein: CATWEEYKKLF. In nucleotides, the CDR3 is TGTGCCACCTGGGAAGAGTATAAGAAACTCTTT.

This clone was seen more than once but under ten times. The chain uses TRGV8 and TRGJ1 or TRGJ2. The CDR3 loop spans 16 amino acids. The germline V gene has CDR1 VENAVY and CDR2 YDSYNSRV. The J segment lost 0 bases and the V segment lost 2 bases, leaving 10 bases of the junction unmatched. CDR3 region: CATWDNQRENYYKKLF. CDR3 DNA: TGTGCCACCTGGGATAACCAACGAGAGAATTATTATAAGAAACTCTTT.

Remarks on this clone: This may come from a read error, since a much larger clone is one base off. The J gene is TRGJ1 or TRGJ2, the V gene TRGV3. The CDR3 extends over 12 amino acids. Trimming took 5 bases from V and 3 from J; bases not matched to a gene: 4. Germline-derived CDR1 and CDR2 are VTNTFY and YDVSTARD (reference sequence). The chain's CDR3 is CATWGSYYKKLF. The CDR3 DNA follows: TGTGCCACCTGGGGCTCTTATTATAAGAAACTCTTT.

The V call is TRGV8, the J call TRGJP2. The CDR3 extends over 14 amino acids. The germline V gene has CDR1 VENAVY and CDR2 YDSYNSRV. With 4 bases clipped from V and 5 bases from J, the junction kept 7 bases outside the gene matches. CDR3 DNA: TGTGCCACCTGGGAGAGGGGGAGTGATTGGATCAAGACGTTT. This sequence encodes CATWERGSDWIKTF.

To note about this clone: Other nucleotide sequences from this sample produce the same CDR3. The J gene is TRGJ1 or TRGJ2, the V gene TRGV8. Germline CDR1 is VENAVY and CDR2 is YDSYNSRV. V dropped 1 base and J dropped 11; count of bases not matched to a gene: 5. There are 11 residues in the CDR3. The CDR3 loop reads CATWDSSEKLF. The CDR3 DNA reads as TGTGCCACCTGGGATAGTAGCGAGAAACTCTTT.

This clone has just a few counts. The rearrangement links TRGV9 to TRGJ1 or TRGJ2. Trimming cost V 10 bases and J 8 bases; bases outside gene matches: 14. This CDR3 is built from 12 residues. Germline V gene sequence: CDR1 GITISATS, CDR2 ISYDGTV (reference sequence). The DNA of the CDR3 is TGTGCCTTACCCACGCGACCCGATAAGAAACTCTTT. Translated: CALPTRPDKKLF.

A word on this clone: The same CDR3 is also encoded by other DNA sequences in this sample. The V call is TRGV3, the J call TRGJ1 or TRGJ2. The J segment lost 7 bases and the V segment lost 0 bases, leaving 9 bases of the junction unmatched. CDR1 and CDR2 (germline): VTNTFY, YDVSTARD (reference sequence). The CDR3 spans 14 residues. In nucleotides, the CDR3 is TGTGCCACCTGGGACAGGCCCAGGGGGTATAAGAAACTCTTT. Its protein product is CATWDRPRGYKKLF.